One T cell receptor beta chain is described in this entry. These data are taken from a study of early T cells in non-severe SARS-CoV-2 infection. Unique molecular identifier tags were affixed to discrete cDNA molecules. TCRdb re-analysed the 5' RACE reads in MiXCR, keeping a single row per CDR3 protein. The sample yields 30,000 to 40,000 distinct CDR3 sequences, over 6% seen once. The CDR3 extends over 13 amino acids. Germline CDR1 SNHLY, CDR2 FYNNEI. V lost 5 bases, J lost 13 bases, and 19 bases lay in between. The chain carries TRBV2 and TRBJ2-3; possible D gene TRBD1, 5 bases. The source material was whole blood, sampled at baseline. The sequence was obtained from an adult who was a healthcare worker with PCR-confirmed SARS-CoV-2 infection or an uninfected control (not recorded which). The CDR3 here is CASSRDGAGWEYF. In DNA form, the CDR3 reads TGTGCCAGCAGTCGAGATGGGGCCGGCTGGGAGTATTTT.